This T cell receptor (beta chain) was obtained from a study of early T cells in non-severe SARS-CoV-2 infection (dated by TCRdb to the early 2020s). The study in broad terms: Because TCR sequencing was done on bulk RNA from unsorted whole blood, the alpha and beta chains could not be paired. General findings and caveats noted by the study authors: VDJdb matching was skewed toward anti-spike CD8 responses, so virus-specific expansions were likely underestimated and private and CD4 specificities were missed.

The study was a case-control design nested within a healthcare worker cohort in London, UK, with weekly nasopharyngeal swab PCR tests and blood sampling. Between 23 and 31 March 2020, the week of the UK lockdown, healthcare workers were enrolled and then followed up weekly for as long as 16 weeks. The library was produced with 5' RACE. Sequencer: NextSeq 500. To correct for sequencing error and PCR bias, the TCR library protocol tagged individual cDNA molecules with unique molecular identifiers. Both TCR alpha and beta chains were sequenced, and tight co-correlation was observed between alpha and beta sequence abundances in each sample. Turning to the authors' computational methods: Decombinator V4 was used to annotate TCR sequences for V gene, J gene and CDR3. TCRs were defined as expanded if a significant change between any two time points was detected under a Poisson model with p below 0.0001. TCR abundances were normalised to the total number of TCRs sequenced in each sample and reported as counts per million. TRAV1-2 paired with TRAJ12, TRAJ20 or TRAJ33 defined MAIT TCRs, while TRAV10 paired with TRAJ18 defined iNKT TCRs. VDJdb, accessed on 1 November 2021, was searched for TCRs annotated for CMV, EBV and SARS-CoV-2, and TCRs annotated for more than one antigen were excluded. The raw public data were reprocessed by TCRdb itself: fastp quality trimming at Q25, MiXCR clonotype calling, in-frame beta chains only. One record per CDR3 amino acid sequence lists the most common genes and DNA. TCRdb, not the authors, supplied the V and J calls. This sample comprises approximately 76,000 distinct CDR3 sequences, about 14% of them detected only once. The ten largest make up roughly 3% of the sample.

This clonotype was seen a handful of times. Its antigen is still unknown. No base qualities exist here, and no much larger clone lies one base off it. Reading the germline V gene (reference sequence) gives CDR1 SEHNR and CDR2 FQNEAQ. V loses 5 bases, J loses 6 bases, and the germline ends lie 11 bases apart. The CDR3, from cysteine to phenylalanine, totals 13 residues. CDR3 DNA is the only sequence kept; it has 39 bases, read in frame from the first base. This clonotype originated in an adult who was a healthcare worker with PCR-confirmed SARS-CoV-2 infection or an uninfected control (not recorded which). Sequenced: whole blood. This receptor chain uses TRBV7-9 and TRBJ2-1, with the D gene not confidently named. In nucleotide form, the sequence is TGTGCCAGCAGCCCCGAGGCGGCCAATGAGCAGTTCTTC. It encodes CASSPEAANEQFF.